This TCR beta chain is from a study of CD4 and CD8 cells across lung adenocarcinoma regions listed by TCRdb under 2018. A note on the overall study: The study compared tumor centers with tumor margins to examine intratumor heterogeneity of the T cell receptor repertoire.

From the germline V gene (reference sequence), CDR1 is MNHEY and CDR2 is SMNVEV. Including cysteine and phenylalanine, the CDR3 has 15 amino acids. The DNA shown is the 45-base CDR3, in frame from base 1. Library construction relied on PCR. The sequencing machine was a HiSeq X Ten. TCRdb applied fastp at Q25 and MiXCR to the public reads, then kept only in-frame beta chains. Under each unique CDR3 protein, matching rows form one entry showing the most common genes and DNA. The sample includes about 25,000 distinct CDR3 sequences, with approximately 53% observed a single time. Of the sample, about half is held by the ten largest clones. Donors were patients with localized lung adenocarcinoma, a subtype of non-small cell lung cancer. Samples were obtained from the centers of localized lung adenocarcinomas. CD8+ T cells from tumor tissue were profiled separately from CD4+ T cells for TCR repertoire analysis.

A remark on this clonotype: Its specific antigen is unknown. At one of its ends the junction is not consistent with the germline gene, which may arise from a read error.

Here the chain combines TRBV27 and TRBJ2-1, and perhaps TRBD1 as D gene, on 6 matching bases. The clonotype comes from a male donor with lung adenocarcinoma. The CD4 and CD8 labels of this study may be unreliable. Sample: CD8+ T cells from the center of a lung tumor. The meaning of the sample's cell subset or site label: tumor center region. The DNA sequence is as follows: TGTGCCAGCAGTTTGGGTCGACCCAACTACAGGGAGCAGTTTTTC. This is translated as CASSLGRPNYREQFF.